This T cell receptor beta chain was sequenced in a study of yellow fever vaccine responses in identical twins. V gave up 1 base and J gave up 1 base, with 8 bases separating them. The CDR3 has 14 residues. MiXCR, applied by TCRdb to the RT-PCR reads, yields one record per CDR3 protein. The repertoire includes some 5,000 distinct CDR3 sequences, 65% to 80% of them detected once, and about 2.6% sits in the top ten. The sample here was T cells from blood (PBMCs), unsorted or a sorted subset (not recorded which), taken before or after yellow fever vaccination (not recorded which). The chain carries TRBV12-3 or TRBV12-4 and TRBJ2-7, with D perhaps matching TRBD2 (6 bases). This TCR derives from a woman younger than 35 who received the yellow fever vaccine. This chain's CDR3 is CASSLGGGSYEQYF. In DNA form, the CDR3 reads TGTGCCAGCAGTTTAGGGGGAGGATCCTACGAGCAGTACTTC.